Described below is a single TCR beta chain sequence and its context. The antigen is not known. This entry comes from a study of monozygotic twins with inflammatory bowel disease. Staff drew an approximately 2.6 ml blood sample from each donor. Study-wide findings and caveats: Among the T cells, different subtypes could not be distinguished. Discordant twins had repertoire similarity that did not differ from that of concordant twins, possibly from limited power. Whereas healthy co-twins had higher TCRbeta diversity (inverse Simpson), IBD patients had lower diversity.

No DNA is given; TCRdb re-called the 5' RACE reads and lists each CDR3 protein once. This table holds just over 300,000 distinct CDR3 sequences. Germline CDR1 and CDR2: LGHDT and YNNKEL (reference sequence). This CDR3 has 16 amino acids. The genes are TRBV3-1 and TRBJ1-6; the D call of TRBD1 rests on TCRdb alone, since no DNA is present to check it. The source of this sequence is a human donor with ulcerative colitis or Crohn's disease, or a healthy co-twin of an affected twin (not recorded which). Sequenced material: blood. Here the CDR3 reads CASSLANRGRFSPLHF.